What follows are 11 T cell receptor beta chains derived from one specimen sequenced in a study of metastatic and nonmetastatic thyroid tumors (dated by TCRdb to 2018 to 2020). Before undergoing thyroid surgery, none of the patients had been given any kind of treatment. To prepare the library, PCR was applied. Sequencing relied on an Illumina HiSeq 4000. The public reads were reprocessed in TCRdb via fastp at Q25 and MiXCR, keeping in-frame beta chains. The sample records 15,000 or so clones, around 28% of which are singletons. Clones ranked in the top ten supply roughly half of the sample. The sample was tumor tissue. These receptors all stem from a male donor with papillary thyroid cancer or a benign thyroid nodule (not recorded which). Some clones in this sample may be carry-over from other donors' samples.

V gene TRBV20-1 combines with J gene TRBJ2-7; tentative D call: TRBD1 (6 bases). V lost 0 bases to trimming and J lost 4 bases, with 10 bases between them. Germline lookup yields CDR1 DFQATT and CDR2 SNEGSKA (reference sequence). This CDR3 comprises 13 residues. The CDR3 region is CSARDTGSYEQYF. DNA for the CDR3: TGCAGTGCTAGAGATACAGGGAGTTACGAGCAGTACTTC.

This clone occurred many times. J is TRBJ1-1 and V is TRBV5-4, with D unresolved. V was trimmed by 1 base and J by 1 base, leaving 5 bases between them. This CDR3 has 13 residues. CDR1 SGHNT and CDR2 YYREEE come from the germline V gene (reference sequence). The chain's CDR3 is CASSLLGNTEAFF. CDR3 in DNA: TGTGCCAGCAGCTTGTTGGGGAACACTGAAGCTTTCTTT.

The rearrangement uses TRBV6-1 and TRBJ2-7; 10 bases map to TRBD2. Germline trimming cut 0 bases from V and 0 bases from J; bases unmatched to any gene: 14. CDR1 and CDR2 from the germline V gene are MNHNS and SASEGT. The CDR3 runs 20 residues. The CDR3 protein is CASSEAGPAGGPSFSYEQYF. DNA of the CDR3: TGTGCCAGCAGTGAAGCGGGCCCAGCGGGAGGGCCAAGCTTCTCCTACGAGCAGTACTTC.

Note on this clone: A much more abundant neighbour one base away suggests this may be a read error. In the same sample, other DNA sequences code for this CDR3. The chain couples TRBV20-1 to TRBJ2-3; D might be TRBD2 (6 bases). CDR1 and CDR2 (germline): DFQATT, SNEGSKA (reference sequence). Trimming shortened V by 3 bases and J by 6 bases, and 16 bases separated the two germline ends. This CDR3 region has 14 residues. DNA for the CDR3: TGCAGTGCTAGGAGGAGGAGGGGCGTTGATACGCAGTATTTT. This codes for CSARRRRGVDTQYF.

A few counts support this clone. In DNA form, the CDR3 reads TGTGCCAGCAGCTTGAGGGAGCCTACCACAGATACGCAGTATTTT. Amino acids: CASSLREPTTDTQYF. The chain joins TRBV5-5 to TRBJ2-3, with D possibly being TRBD2 (5 bases). Trimming pared 1 base from V and 2 bases from J, leaving 11 bases between. The V gene's germline CDR1 is SGHKS and CDR2 YYEKEE (reference sequence). This CDR3 is 15 amino acids long.

Worth noting for this clone: Compared with germline, one end of the junction differs, possibly owing to a read error. The V gene is TRBV30, the J gene TRBJ2-6; D gene uncertain. Germline V gene sequence: CDR1 GTSNPN, CDR2 SVGIG (reference sequence). The CDR3 loop spans 14 amino acids. The CDR3 sequence is CARMGSGGPNLLTF. The DNA for the CDR3 is TGTGCCAGGATGGGGTCGGGTGGGCCCAACCTCCTGACTTTC.

In this sample, this clone turned up many times. The germline gene is not matched at one end of the junction; a read error may be the cause. CDR3 in DNA: TGCGCCAGCGGCTTGGGGGACAACCTATATGGCTACACCTTC. Protein product: CASGLGDNLYGYTF. The chain couples TRBV5-1 to TRBJ1-2, with D tentatively TRBD1 (6 bases). The CDR3 has 14 amino acids. Germline V gene sequence: CDR1 SGHRS, CDR2 YFSETQ.

The sample holds many counts of this clone. The V and J genes are TRBV15 and TRBJ2-3; D is unresolved. This CDR3 spans 13 amino acids. The germline CDR1 and CDR2 sequences are LNHNV and YYDKDF (reference sequence). Trimming took 5 bases from V and 5 from J, leaving 11 bases between them. The CDR3: CATSLVRQDTQYF. The DNA for the CDR3 is TGTGCCACCAGCTTGGTTCGGCAAGATACGCAGTATTTT.

At least ten counts were recorded for this clone. This chain uses TRBV9 with TRBJ2-1; the D gene is possibly TRBD2 (5 bases). Trimming pared 4 bases from V and 6 bases from J, leaving 11 bases between. Per germline, CDR1 SGDLS and CDR2 YYNGEE. The CDR3 length is 13 residues. In DNA, the CDR3 is TGTGCCAGCAGCCCCACGCGGGCCAATGAGCAGTTCTTC. It yields the protein CASSPTRANEQFF.

This clone has only a few counts. This chain joins TRBV25-1 and TRBJ1-2; 8 nucleotides agree with TRBD1. This CDR3 contains 16 residues. The junction had 15 bases not matched to a gene; V was cut back by 4 bases and J by 8 bases. Germline V gives CDR1 MGHDK, CDR2 SYGVNS. For the CDR3, the DNA is TGTGCCAGCAGTGTATCAGGGGGCGAATCTTCTCAGGGCTACACCTTC. It encodes CASSVSGGESSQGYTF.

In the case of this clone: One end of the junction varies from germline; a read error may be responsible. This sequence joins TRBV24-1 and TRBJ2-2, with 10 bases that match TRBD1. Germline lookup yields CDR1 KGHDR and CDR2 SFDVKD. The CDR3 has 16 amino acids. The CDR3 here is CAASDSSGQGAGELFF. Written as DNA, the CDR3 is TGTGCCGCCAGTGATTCGAGCGGACAGGGGGCCGGGGAGCTGTTTTTT.